This T cell receptor (beta chain) originates from a study of shared clonotypes between healthy human individuals. This clone was seen only once. The CDR3 is made up of 16 amino acids. Trimming removed 5 bases from V and 2 bases from J; junction bases left unmatched: 5. Germline V gene data show CDR1 as MNHEY and CDR2 as SMNVEV (reference sequence). The table came from immunoSEQ multiplex PCR; TCRdb's copy has only in-frame clones and leaves some out. Among over a million clones listed, about 96% were seen once. The clonotype originates from a man aged 25 to 45 in good health. The gene calls are TRBV27 and TRBJ2-3; 12 nucleotides line up with TRBD2. Sequenced sample: naive CD4+ T cells sorted from blood. Subset specified: CD45RA+ positively selected. DNA of the CDR3: TGTGCCAGCAGTCTCCGACTAGCGGGAGTCACAGATACGCAGTATTTT. This translates into CASSLRLAGVTDTQYF.